This section outlines one T cell receptor (beta chain) sequence together with its context. Its specificity is not known. V trimming: 2 bases; J trimming: 3 bases; junction bases outside the gene matches: 2. Germline V gene lookup returns CDR1 MDHEN and CDR2 SYDVKM. The CDR3 spans 15 residues. These data come from a study of beta chain features in type 1 diabetes. Expressed TCRB transcripts were sequenced because the entire RNA isolate underwent reverse transcription. Clones were read by immunoSEQ multiplex PCR, and TCRdb kept only the in-frame ones, dropping some. This sample has 25,000 to 30,000 clones; 65% occur once, and the top ten carry 2% to 2.5%. Overall study findings and caveats: The study found moderately but significantly shorter TCRB CDR3s in all four CD4+ subsets of Type 1 diabetes patients.

The V gene is TRBV28, the J gene TRBJ2-5, with 11 bases matching TRBD2. The TCR comes from a woman aged 25 to 39 with type 1 diabetes. The specimen was Tregs from blood. Here the CDR3 DNA reads TGTGCCAGCAGTTTACCGGGACTAGCGGAAGAGACCCAGTACTTC. It codes for CASSLPGLAEETQYF.